At least ten counts were recorded for the clone carrying this T cell receptor (beta chain). Its antigen is unknown. This entry is derived from a study of response to subunit inactivated influenza vaccine. Study outcomes and limitations: Each seasonal influenza vaccination recruits few new T cells, the authors suggested.

TCRdb recomputed calls from the RT-PCR reads with MiXCR, one row per CDR3 protein. The sample records 550,000 to 800,000 distinct CDR3 sequences, approximately 15% being singletons. The CDR3 is 14 amino acids. The ends were cut back, 0 bases at V and 0 bases at J, with 4 bases in the middle. The germline gives CDR1 MNHEY, CDR2 SVGAGI. The chain uses TRBV6-5 and TRBJ2-3; D remains ambiguous. The sample in question was PBMCs from blood, obtained less than 15 days before vaccination. This TCR was sampled from a man aged 50-59 years who received an inactivated influenza vaccine. CDR3 sequence: CASSYSDSTDTQYF. CDR3 nucleotides: TGTGCCAGCAGTTACTCGGACAGCACAGATACGCAGTATTTT.